This T cell receptor (beta chain) was identified during a study of blood T cell repertoires in COVID-19. Study-wide context: Collection of acute and convalescent COVID-19 samples took place in the United States, Italy and Spain. In each case, the material was cDNA or gDNA derived from T cells, B-cell-depleted T cells, or PBMCs.

In the authors' workflow: Estimation of nucleated cell counts relied on the amplification of reference gene primers. This table comes from immunoSEQ multiplex PCR, and its TCRdb copy is limited to in-frame clones, with some not included. The V and J calls and the clone size are those of that table, but D and trimming were determined from the DNA. The profile shows some 78,000 clones, about 89% of them singletons. The CDR3 loop spans 16 amino acids. The germline V gene has CDR1 SGHVS and CDR2 FNYEAQ. V was pared by 5 bases and J by 0 bases, with 3 bases of the junction left unmatched. The sequence was collected from a man aged 50 to 60 with active or convalescent COVID-19. Sequencing was performed on peripheral blood. This rearrangement joins TRBV7-6 to TRBJ2-2; 10 bases align to TRBD2. The CDR3 DNA follows: TGTGCCAGCAGCCGCGGACTAGCGGCGAACACCGGGGAGCTGTTTTTT. Translation gives CASSRGLAANTGELFF. The full variable domain, completed using reference TRBV7-6 and TRBJ2-2, is GAGVSQSPRYKVTKRGQDVALRCDPISGHVSLYWYRQALGQGPEFLTYFNYEAQQDKSGLPNDRFSAERPEGSISTLTIQRTEQRDSAMYRCASSRGLAANTGELFFGEGSRLTVL.